This T cell receptor beta chain was captured by sequencing in a study of blood T cell repertoires in COVID-19. Some clones are missing from TCRdb's copy, which holds only in-frame ones; the method was immunoSEQ multiplex PCR. The table records 35,000 to 40,000 clones, under 90% of them present only once. Germline CDR1 is SGHRS and CDR2 is YFSETQ. The length of the CDR3 is 18 residues. V was trimmed by 0 bases and J by 1 base, leaving 14 bases between them. V gene TRBV5-1 combines with J gene TRBJ2-6; weak D call: TRBD2 (7 bases). The sequence was collected from a man between 65 and 85 years old with acute or convalescent COVID-19. The specimen was peripheral blood. In DNA form, the CDR3 reads TGCGCCAGCAGCTTGGTGGCGGGGGCGCGATCTGGGGCCAACGTCCTGACTTTC. This sequence encodes CASSLVAGARSGANVLTF.